The next 12 T cell receptor beta chains were all read from a single sample in a study of T cell responses to AZD1222 COVID-19 vaccine. The assay was immunoSEQ multiplex PCR, and TCRdb's table has in-frame clones only and misses some. The sample has 100,000 or so clones; approximately 90% are singletons. The sample consisted of peripheral blood, taken on day 0 of AZD1222 vaccination. The origin of the receptors is an adult in good health.

J is TRBJ1-1 and V is TRBV7-9; 8 nucleotides agree with TRBD1. From germline, CDR1 is SEHNR and CDR2 FQNEAQ (reference sequence). This CDR3 has 14 amino acids. V shed 6 bases and J 3 bases; nucleotides not matched to a gene: 6. CDR3 DNA sequence: TGTGCCAGCAGACGCGGACAGGGCGACACTGAAGCTTTCTTT. This translates into CASRRGQGDTEAFF.

V and J are TRBV3-1 (or the pseudogene TRBV3-2) and TRBJ2-7, with 7 bases aligning to TRBD2. From germline, CDR1 is LGHDT and CDR2 YNNKEL (reference sequence). The CDR3 spans 11 residues. Losses at the gene ends were 4 bases for V and 6 bases for J; bases not matched to a gene: 0. The CDR3 is CASSRGGEQYF. In DNA, the CDR3 is TGTGCCAGCAGCCGGGGGGGCGAGCAGTACTTC.

The chain couples TRBV25-1 to TRBJ1-2; D perhaps matches TRBD1 (5 bases). Trimming took off 3 bases at V and 4 bases at J, with 15 bases between the two ends. The CDR3 covers 15 residues. CDR1 and CDR2 (germline): MGHDK, SYGVNS. CDR3 sequence: CASSDLTAPVYGYTF. In nucleotides, the CDR3 is TGTGCCAGCAGTGATTTGACAGCCCCAGTCTATGGCTACACCTTC.

The chain couples TRBV3-1 (or the pseudogene TRBV3-2) to TRBJ1-5; 8 bases align to TRBD1. The CDR3 length is 15 residues. The germline gives CDR1 LGHDT, CDR2 YNNKEL (reference sequence). Losses at the gene ends were 4 bases for V and 2 bases for J; bases not matched to a gene: 4. The CDR3 protein is CASSPETGGNQPQHF. CDR3 nucleotide sequence: TGTGCCAGCAGCCCAGAGACAGGGGGCAATCAGCCCCAGCATTTT.

This clone was counted a single time. The V call is TRBV5-4, the J call TRBJ1-2, with 10 bases matching TRBD1. The junction had 4 bases not matched to a gene; V was cut back by 4 bases and J by 4 bases. CDR1 and CDR2 from the germline V gene are SGHNT and YYREEE (reference sequence). This CDR3 contains 14 residues. The CDR3 loop is CASSPRDRGYGYTF. CDR3 nucleotides: TGTGCCAGCAGCCCCCGGGACAGGGGCTATGGCTACACCTTC.

Here the CDR3 reads CAWSTGGPNQPQHF. The CDR3 bases are TGTGCCTGGAGTACCGGGGGGCCCAATCAGCCCCAGCATTTT. This chain joins TRBV30 and TRBJ1-5; maybe TRBD1 (6 bases). Trimming pared 2 bases from V and 3 bases from J, leaving 11 bases between. CDR3 length equals 14 residues. Germline V gives CDR1 GTSNPN, CDR2 SVGIG (reference sequence).

This chain uses TRBV7-9 with TRBJ1-5; D unresolved. Germline V lookup: CDR1 SEHNR, CDR2 FQNEAQ (reference sequence). CDR3 length: 15 residues. Trimming took 1 base from V and 0 from J, leaving 7 bases between them. Here the CDR3 reads CASSLGQLSNQPQHF. The CDR3 DNA sequence: TGTGCCAGCAGCTTAGGGCAGCTTAGCAATCAGCCCCAGCATTTT.

This clone was recorded once. V is TRBV5-1 and J is TRBJ2-7, with D unclear. V was trimmed by 4 bases and J by 2 bases, leaving 10 bases between them. The CDR3 is 13 residues long. CDR1 and CDR2 from the germline V gene are SGHRS and YFSETQ. The chain's CDR3 is CASSADGTYEQYF. The CDR3 DNA is TGCGCCAGCAGCGCGGACGGAACCTACGAGCAGTACTTC.

The gene calls are TRBV9 and TRBJ2-1; 8 bases are a match to TRBD1. This CDR3 contains 14 residues. CDR1 and CDR2 from the germline V gene are SGDLS and YYNGEE. Losses at the gene ends were 3 bases for V and 9 bases for J; bases not matched to a gene: 8. The CDR3 loop is CASSAVQGAGEQFF. In DNA form, the CDR3 reads TGTGCCAGCAGCGCGGTGCAGGGGGCTGGTGAGCAGTTCTTC.

V and J are TRBV7-2 and TRBJ2-2; TRBD2 aligns across 10 bases. Germline V gene sequence: CDR1 SGHTA, CDR2 FQGNSA. V dropped 8 bases and J dropped 6; count of bases not matched to a gene: 9. The CDR3 length is 15 residues. The CDR3 spells CASFRTSGPPGELFF. The CDR3 coding sequence is TGTGCCAGCTTCAGGACTAGCGGTCCCCCCGGGGAGCTGTTTTTT.

The chain is built from TRBV30 and TRBJ2-7; 8 bases map to TRBD1. Germline loops: CDR1 GTSNPN, CDR2 SVGIG (reference sequence). Losses at the gene ends were 4 bases for V and 0 bases for J; bases not matched to a gene: 8. The CDR3 totals 15 residues. The DNA of the CDR3 is TGTGCCTGGACACCCCGGGACAGGTTCTCCTACGAGCAGTACTTC. Translation: CAWTPRDRFSYEQYF.

V is TRBV13 and J is TRBJ2-2, with D unresolved. V was trimmed by 3 bases and J by 2 bases, leaving 7 bases between them. CDR1 and CDR2 (germline): PRHDT, FYEKMQ (reference sequence). CDR3 size: 14 residues. The CDR3 DNA follows: TGTGCCAGCAGCTTCACCGACAACACCGGGGAGCTGTTTTTT. This gives the protein CASSFTDNTGELFF.